The 21 T cell receptor beta chains below were found in one sample sequenced in a study of T cell changes during pregnancy in multiple sclerosis. The assay was immunoSEQ multiplex PCR, and TCRdb's table has in-frame clones only and misses some. The profile shows under 95,000 clones, 80% to 95% of them singletons. This sample comprised CD4+ T cells from peripheral blood mononuclear cells, obtained before pregnancy. All receptors come from a female donor with multiple sclerosis, enrolled in a pregnancy study.

The chain recombines TRBV30 with TRBJ1-6, with D maybe TRBD1 (5 bases). The CDR3 has 12 amino acids. V lost 4 bases, J lost 9 bases, and 10 bases lay in between. Germline V gene data show CDR1 as GTSNPN and CDR2 as SVGIG (reference sequence). The CDR3 bases are TGTGCCTGGATGGTGGGGCGTTCACCCCTCCACTTT. Amino acids: CAWMVGRSPLHF.

This rearrangement joins TRBV7-6 to TRBJ2-1; TRBD2 agrees at 9 bases. The V segment lost 1 base and the J segment 6 bases; nucleotides outside the gene matches: 7. CDR1 and CDR2 from the germline V gene are SGHVS and FNYEAQ. The CDR3 runs 16 residues. The CDR3 region has the DNA TGTGCCAGCAGCTTAGGGGGACTAGCTCCCCTCAATGAGCAGTTCTTC. Amino acid sequence: CASSLGGLAPLNEQFF.

The chain links TRBV4-3 to TRBJ1-1; 9 bases fit TRBD1. Trimming removed 3 bases from V and 8 bases from J; junction bases left unmatched: 10. Germline V CDR1 and CDR2: LGHNA, YSLEER. The CDR3 extends over 15 amino acids. In nucleotides, the CDR3 is TGCGCCAGCAGCCACATGGGACAGGGCGGAATCGAAGCTTTCTTT. It specifies CASSHMGQGGIEAFF.

The chain couples TRBV7-8 to TRBJ1-4, with TRBD1 matching over 10 bases. From germline, CDR1 is SGHVS and CDR2 FQNEAQ. Trimming at V came to 5 bases and at J to 5 bases, leaving 5 bases not matched to a gene. This CDR3 has 15 amino acids. The CDR3: CASSIPGQGNEKLFF. The CDR3 bases are TGTGCCAGCAGCATACCGGGACAGGGGAATGAAAAACTGTTTTTT.

V and J are TRBV20-1 and TRBJ2-7; D is unclear. The CDR3 is 11 amino acids. V shed 2 bases and J shed 6 bases, with 8 bases lying between them. Per the germline V gene, CDR1 is DFQATT and CDR2 is SNEGSKA (reference sequence). CDR3 DNA sequence: TGCAGTGCTAGAAGTCTCGGCGAGCAGTACTTC. This sequence encodes CSARSLGEQYF.

This chain joins TRBV6-1 and TRBJ1-2; 8 positions match TRBD1. V trimming: 8 bases; J trimming: 5 bases; junction bases outside the gene matches: 10. The CDR3 consists of 14 residues. Germline CDR1 MNHNS, CDR2 SASEGT. The CDR3 nucleotides read TGTGCCAGCCGAGCAGGGGGCTCGGATTATGGCTACACCTTC. Translated, it gives CASRAGGSDYGYTF.

The J gene is TRBJ2-1, the V gene TRBV5-5, with a weak D call TRBD1 (6 bases). Trimming took off 0 bases at V and 11 bases at J, with 12 bases between the two ends. Germline CDR1 is SGHKS and CDR2 is YYEKEE (reference sequence). This CDR3 comprises 13 residues. CDR3 in amino acids: CASSLESDSKQFF. CDR3 in DNA: TGTGCCAGCAGCTTGGAATCGGACAGTAAGCAGTTCTTC.

In its sample, this clone was seen once. This chain uses TRBV6-5 with TRBJ2-2, with D perhaps matching TRBD1 (5 bases). Per germline, CDR1 MNHEY and CDR2 SVGAGI. The V gene lost 2 bases and the J gene lost 3 bases, with 13 bases spanning the gap. The length of the CDR3 is 16 residues. The CDR3 region is CASSYGARIDTGELFF. In DNA, the CDR3 is TGTGCCAGCAGTTACGGGGCTAGAATAGACACCGGGGAGCTGTTTTTT.

The V gene is TRBV29-1, the J gene TRBJ2-7, with 10 positions matching TRBD2. Per germline, CDR1 SQVTM and CDR2 ANQGSEA. The CDR3 runs to 13 residues. J gave up 7 bases and V 4 bases, and 7 bases lay outside the gene matches. CDR3 DNA: TGCAGCGTTGCGCGGCTAGCGGGAGTTGAGCAGTACTTC. Protein: CSVARLAGVEQYF.

The rearrangement joins TRBV19 to TRBJ1-6; D gene ambiguous. Trimming left V 3 bases short and J 5 bases short, with 20 bases between. The CDR3 is 18 amino acids. Germline CDR1 reads LNHDA; CDR2 reads SQIVND (reference sequence). DNA for the CDR3: TGTGCCAGTAGTATCAGGATGGGCCAGCAGATCGATAATTCACCCCTCCACTTT. Amino acid sequence: CASSIRMGQQIDNSPLHF.

The V and J genes are TRBV19 and TRBJ1-6; 9 bases align to TRBD1. This CDR3 comprises 17 residues. The germline V gene encodes CDR1 LNHDA and CDR2 SQIVND (reference sequence). V dropped 6 bases and J dropped 5; count of bases not matched to a gene: 11. The CDR3 DNA is TGTGCCAGTAGCTACGACCCCGGGACAGGGAATAATTCACCCCTCCACTTT. Translated, it gives CASSYDPGTGNNSPLHF.

CDR3 sequence: CASTPRGFTEAFF. The CDR3, as DNA: TGTGCCAGCACCCCTAGGGGGTTCACTGAAGCTTTCTTT. The V and J genes are TRBV7-9 and TRBJ1-1; D perhaps matches TRBD1 (6 bases). Trimming left V 7 bases short and J 4 bases short, with 13 bases between. CDR1 is SEHNR and CDR2 is FQNEAQ in the germline V gene (reference sequence). There are 13 residues in the CDR3.

V usage is TRBV5-1 and J usage is TRBJ2-1; 7 bases match TRBD1. The CDR3 length is 16 residues. Trimming at V came to 1 base and at J to 2 bases, leaving 6 bases not matched to a gene. Germline lookup yields CDR1 SGHRS and CDR2 YFSETQ. Here the CDR3 reads CASSLRYGQAYNEQFF. The CDR3 nucleotides are TGCGCCAGCAGCTTGAGGTATGGACAGGCCTACAATGAGCAGTTCTTC.

In this sample, this clone turned up once. The J gene is TRBJ2-7, the V gene TRBV7-2, with 8 bases aligning to TRBD1. From germline, CDR1 is SGHTA and CDR2 FQGNSA. Trimming cost V 3 bases and J 2 bases; bases outside gene matches: 6. The CDR3 extends over 15 amino acids. The CDR3 protein is CASSFTGGRTYEQYF. CDR3 nucleotide sequence: TGTGCCAGCAGCTTCACAGGGGGACGCACCTACGAGCAGTACTTC.

CDR3 amino acids: CASSARTGGASTGELFF. The CDR3 nucleotides read TGTGCCAGCAGCGCCCGGACAGGGGGCGCGAGCACCGGGGAGCTGTTTTTT. This chain uses TRBV9 with TRBJ2-2; 11 bases line up with TRBD1. J gave up 4 bases and V 3 bases, and 8 bases lay outside the gene matches. This CDR3 contains 17 residues. Germline-derived CDR1 and CDR2 are SGDLS and YYNGEE.

The chain has TRBV27 and TRBJ1-2; D unclear. Germline-derived CDR1 and CDR2 are MNHEY and SMNVEV (reference sequence). The CDR3 extends over 13 amino acids. V lost 6 bases, J lost 2 bases, and 10 bases lay in between. CDR3: CASSGWPNYGYTF. CDR3 DNA: TGTGCCAGCAGCGGGTGGCCAAACTATGGCTACACCTTC.

The chain joins TRBV7-9 to TRBJ2-1; 11 bases align to TRBD2. The junction had 2 bases not matched to a gene; V was cut back by 3 bases and J by 4 bases. CDR1 is SEHNR and CDR2 is FQNEAQ in the germline V gene (reference sequence). The CDR3 is made up of 15 amino acids. The CDR3 bases are TGTGCCAGCAGCTTGACTAGCGGGGCATACAATGAGCAGTTCTTC. This sequence encodes CASSLTSGAYNEQFF.

The rearrangement links TRBV13 to TRBJ2-3, with D perhaps TRBD2 (5 bases). Trimming removed 3 bases at V and 4 bases at J, with 8 bases between. This CDR3 has 13 residues. Germline lookup yields CDR1 PRHDT and CDR2 FYEKMQ (reference sequence). CDR3: CASSLRAADTQYF. The CDR3 DNA sequence: TGTGCCAGCAGCTTGAGGGCGGCAGATACGCAGTATTTT.

This chain links TRBV29-1 with TRBJ2-7, with TRBD2 matching 7 bases. This CDR3 has 13 amino acids. V dropped 5 bases and J dropped 4; count of bases not matched to a gene: 8. CDR1 and CDR2 (germline): SQVTM, ANQGSEA. The CDR3 loop reads CSVRRGSEYEQYF. The DNA for the CDR3 is TGCAGCGTTAGGCGGGGGAGTGAGTACGAGCAGTACTTC.

The CDR3, as DNA: TGTGCCAGCAGTGGACACAGGGACCCCTACGAGCAGTACTTC. This codes for CASSGHRDPYEQYF. The V gene is TRBV6-5, the J gene TRBJ2-7, with D perhaps TRBD1 (6 bases). The length of the CDR3 is 14 residues. Looked up from germline, CDR1 is MNHEY and CDR2 is SVGAGI. Trimming took 5 bases from V and 2 from J, leaving 13 bases between them.

The J gene is TRBJ2-5, the V gene TRBV7-2, with 8 bases that match TRBD2. The V gene's germline CDR1 is SGHTA and CDR2 FQGNSA. The V segment lost 3 bases and the J segment 5 bases; nucleotides outside the gene matches: 8. This CDR3 is 15 amino acids long. The CDR3 sequence is CASSFERGGRETQYF. For the CDR3, the DNA is TGTGCCAGCAGCTTTGAACGGGGGGGGCGGGAGACCCAGTACTTC. Supplemented by reference TRBV7-2 and TRBJ2-5, the full variable domain reads GAGVSQSPSNKVTEKGKDVELRCDPISGHTALYWYRQSLGQGLEFLIYFQGNSAPDKSGLPSDRFSAERTGGSVSTLTIQRTQQEDSAVYLCASSFERGGRETQYFGPGTRLLVL.